A single sample is the source of the 18 T cell receptor beta chains below, sequenced in a study of post-analysis software for immune sequencing data. Each TCR beta cDNA library carried unique molecular identifiers. TCRdb reanalysed the PCR reads using MiXCR and keeps one entry per CDR3 protein. The table lists about 770,000 distinct CDR3 sequences, roughly 46% of them singletons. These receptors' targets are unknown. Findings and limits, study-wide: Patients carried a few TRBV segments more frequently than controls did, and TRBV5-6, TRBV5-1 and TRBV20-1 were among them.

Material for sequencing was blood. The receptors derive from a girl between 10 and 17 years old with multiple sclerosis.

CDR3 in amino acids: CASSELGVGEQFF. The CDR3 coding sequence is TGTGCCAGCAGTGAACTGGGCGTAGGTGAGCAGTTCTTC. The genes are TRBV6-1 and TRBJ2-1; D is undetermined. V was cut by 2 bases and J by 9 bases, with 11 bases left in between. Germline V gene sequence: CDR1 MNHNS, CDR2 SASEGT. This CDR3 has 13 amino acids.

This clonotype showed up just once. The rearrangement links TRBV5-6 to TRBJ2-7; TRBD1 agrees at 9 bases. J gave up 4 bases and V 3 bases, and 5 bases lay outside the gene matches. This CDR3 is 14 amino acids long. Germline assignment: CDR1 SGHDT and CDR2 YYEEEE. CDR3 protein: CASSWDRAMYEQYF. The CDR3 bases are TGTGCCAGCAGCTGGGACAGGGCCATGTACGAGCAGTACTTC.

The chain recombines TRBV28 with TRBJ2-7, with 7 bases matching TRBD1. Germline CDR1 is MDHEN and CDR2 is SYDVKM. V dropped 3 bases and J dropped 4; count of bases not matched to a gene: 9. The CDR3 is 15 residues long. The CDR3 loop reads CASSFFRGLSYEQYF. For the CDR3, the DNA is TGTGCCAGCAGTTTCTTTAGGGGGCTGTCTTACGAGCAGTACTTC.

The V and J genes are TRBV27 and TRBJ2-6; tentatively, D is TRBD1 (6 bases). Per the germline V gene, CDR1 is MNHEY and CDR2 is SMNVEV (reference sequence). This CDR3 has 16 amino acids. Trimming removed 6 bases from V and 0 bases from J, with 12 bases in between. CDR3 in amino acids: CASRGQTSSGANVLTF. In DNA form, the CDR3 reads TGTGCCAGCAGGGGACAAACCAGCTCTGGGGCCAACGTCCTGACTTTC.

The sample holds a few counts of this clonotype. A much larger clone sits a single nucleotide away, making a read error possible. J is TRBJ2-7 and V is TRBV20-1; TRBD1 matches 7 bases. This CDR3 has 12 amino acids. The V gene's germline CDR1 is DFQATT and CDR2 SNEGSKA (reference sequence). CDR3 bases: TGCAGGGCTAGAGCAGGGGGCTACGAGCAGTACTTC. It encodes CRARAGGYEQYF.

In its sample, this clonotype was seen a few times. The chain is built from TRBV5-1 and TRBJ2-4, with TRBD1 matching 7 bases. The tail of the sequence fits TRBJ2-7 better, so the J call may be wrong. The germline CDR1 and CDR2 sequences are SGHRS and YFSETQ. The CDR3 sequence is 14 residues long. The CDR3 loop is CASSSGQDGAEQYF. The CDR3 DNA follows: TGCGCCAGCAGCTCCGGACAGGACGGAGCCGAGCAGTACTTC.

The rearrangement joins TRBV20-1 to TRBJ1-3; 12 nucleotides align to TRBD1. The ends lost 1 base at V and 7 bases at J; junction bases unmatched: 2. This CDR3 is built from 14 residues. Germline V gene data show CDR1 as DFQATT and CDR2 as SNEGSKA (reference sequence). The CDR3 DNA reads as TGCAGTGCTAGAGCGGGACAGGGGGCTAACACCATATATTTT. Translating it yields CSARAGQGANTIYF.

The table lists this clonotype with a few counts. The chain carries TRBV7-3 and TRBJ2-1, with unresolved D. The J call is doubtful: the DNA matches TRBJ2-7 better. The CDR3 consists of 13 residues. Germline loops: CDR1 SGHTA, CDR2 FQGTGA. CDR3 nucleotides: TGTGCCAGCGCCACGAGCTCCTACAATGAGCAGTACTTC. Translating it yields CASATSSYNEQYF.

The genes are TRBV7-8 and TRBJ2-4; no clear D gene. This CDR3 has 14 residues. Between the trimmed V and J ends, which lost 0 bases and 13 bases, there was a span of 16 bases. The germline gives CDR1 SGHVS, CDR2 FQNEAQ. CDR3 loop: CASSLANPFGEQYF. CDR3 coding DNA: TGTGCCAGCAGCTTAGCGAACCCTTTTGGAGAGCAGTACTTC.

Comment on this clonotype: A junction boundary mismatches the germline segment, possibly from a read error. The V gene is TRBV29-1, the J gene TRBJ1-1; a weak D match, TRBD1 (6 bases). From germline, CDR1 is SQVTM and CDR2 ANQGSEA. There are 10 residues in the CDR3. The CDR3, as DNA: TGCAGCTTTGAACAGGGTGAAGCTTTCTTT. Its translation is CSFEQGEAFF.

The chain has TRBV3-1 and TRBJ2-5; perhaps TRBD1 as D (6 bases). CDR3 length: 14 residues. V gave up 4 bases and J gave up 1 base, with 10 bases separating them. In germline, CDR1 is LGHDT, CDR2 YNNKEL (reference sequence). The CDR3 is CASSRRGVQETQYF. The CDR3 region has the DNA TGTGCCAGCAGCCGCAGGGGTGTCCAAGAGACCCAGTACTTC.

This chain connects TRBV27 to TRBJ2-7; D perhaps matches TRBD2 (6 bases). The CDR3 contains 15 residues. V shed 4 bases and J shed 2 bases, with 15 bases lying between them. The germline gives CDR1 MNHEY, CDR2 SMNVEV (reference sequence). CDR3 in amino acids: CASSSGRDGTYEQYF. The DNA for the CDR3 is TGTGCCAGCAGTTCGGGGCGGGATGGGACCTACGAGCAGTACTTC.

A few counts support this clonotype. The chain links TRBV27 to TRBJ2-4, with D hard to call. Germline lookup yields CDR1 MNHEY and CDR2 SMNVEV (reference sequence). V was cut by 2 bases and J by 2 bases, with 1 base left in between. CDR3 size: 12 residues. The chain's CDR3 is CASSLPKNIQYF. The CDR3 region has the DNA TGTGCCAGCAGTTTACCCAAAAACATTCAGTACTTC.

This clonotype was observed a single time. The V call is TRBV20-1, the J call TRBJ1-1; 7 positions agree with TRBD1. J gave up 0 bases and V 6 bases, and 7 bases lay outside the gene matches. The germline V gene has CDR1 DFQATT and CDR2 SNEGSKA (reference sequence). This CDR3 comprises 14 residues. The CDR3 loop reads CSAPTGILNTEAFF. For the CDR3, the DNA is TGCAGTGCCCCGACAGGGATCCTGAACACTGAAGCTTTCTTT.

V gene TRBV12-3 or TRBV12-4 combines with J gene TRBJ2-7, with D possibly being TRBD1 (7 bases). V lost 7 bases, J lost 4 bases, and 17 bases lay in between. The CDR3 has 14 residues. The CDR3: CASTQGGMGYEQYF. DNA of the CDR3: TGTGCCAGCACCCAGGGGGGCATGGGGTACGAGCAGTACTTC.

There are a few counts of this clonotype. The V gene is TRBV11-1, the J gene TRBJ1-2; D uncertain. Germline CDR1 reads SGHAT; CDR2 reads FQDESV (reference sequence). The CDR3 length is 13 residues. The V and J ends lost 4 bases and 1 base respectively, with 7 bases between them. The CDR3: CASSSRDNYGYTF. CDR3 in DNA: TGTGCCAGCAGCTCTAGGGATAACTATGGCTACACCTTC.

This rearrangement joins TRBV29-1 to TRBJ2-1; 7 bases fit TRBD2. The CDR3 runs 15 residues. V trimming: 2 bases; J trimming: 3 bases; junction bases outside the gene matches: 7. The germline gives CDR1 SQVTM, CDR2 ANQGSEA. The CDR3 reads CSVEYASGYYNEQFF. Written as DNA, the CDR3 is TGCAGCGTTGAATACGCTAGCGGCTACTACAATGAGCAGTTCTTC.

V gene TRBV30 combines with J gene TRBJ2-7, with 10 bases matching TRBD2. V trimming: 0 bases; J trimming: 10 bases; junction bases outside the gene matches: 15. The germline gives CDR1 GTSNPN, CDR2 SVGIG (reference sequence). The CDR3 runs to 16 residues. The CDR3 DNA reads as TGTGCCTGGAGTGTACGGCGACTAGCGGGTGAGGGGGGCCAGTACTTC. This encodes CAWSVRRLAGEGGQYF.